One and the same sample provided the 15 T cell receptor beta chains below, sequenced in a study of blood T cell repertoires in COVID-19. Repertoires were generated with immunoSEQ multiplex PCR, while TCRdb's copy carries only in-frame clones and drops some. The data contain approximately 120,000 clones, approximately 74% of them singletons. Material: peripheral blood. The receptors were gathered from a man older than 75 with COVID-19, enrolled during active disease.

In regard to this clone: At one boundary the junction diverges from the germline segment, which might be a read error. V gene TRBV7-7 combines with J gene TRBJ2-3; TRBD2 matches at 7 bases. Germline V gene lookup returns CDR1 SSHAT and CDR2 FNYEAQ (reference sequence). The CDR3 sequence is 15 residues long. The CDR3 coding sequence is TGTGCTAGCAGCCCCCTTAGCGGGAGCACAGATACGCAGTATTTT. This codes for CASSPLSGSTDTQYF.

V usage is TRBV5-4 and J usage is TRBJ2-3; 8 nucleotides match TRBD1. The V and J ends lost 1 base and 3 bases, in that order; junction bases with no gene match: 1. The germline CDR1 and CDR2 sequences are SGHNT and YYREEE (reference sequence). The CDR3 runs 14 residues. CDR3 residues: CASSLQGATDTQYF. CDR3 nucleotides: TGTGCCAGCAGCTTGCAGGGGGCGACAGATACGCAGTATTTT. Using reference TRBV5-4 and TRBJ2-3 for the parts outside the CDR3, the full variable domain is ETGVTQSPTHLIKTRGQQVTLRCSSQSGHNTVSWYQQALGQGPQFIFQYYREEENGRGNFPPRFSGLQFPNYSSELNVNALELDDSALYLCASSLQGATDTQYFGPGTRLTVL.

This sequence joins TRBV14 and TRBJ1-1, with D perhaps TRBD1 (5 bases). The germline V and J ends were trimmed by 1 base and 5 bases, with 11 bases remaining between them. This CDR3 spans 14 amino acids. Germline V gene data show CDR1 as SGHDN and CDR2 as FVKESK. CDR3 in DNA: TGTGCCAGCAGCCAAGTGGGGGGAGGGACTGAAGCTTTCTTT. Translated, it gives CASSQVGGGTEAFF.

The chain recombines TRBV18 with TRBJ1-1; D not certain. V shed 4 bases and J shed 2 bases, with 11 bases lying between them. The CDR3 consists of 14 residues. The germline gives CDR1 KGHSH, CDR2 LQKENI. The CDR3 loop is CASSQTPFNTEAFF. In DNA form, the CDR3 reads TGTGCCAGCTCACAAACACCTTTCAACACTGAAGCTTTCTTT.

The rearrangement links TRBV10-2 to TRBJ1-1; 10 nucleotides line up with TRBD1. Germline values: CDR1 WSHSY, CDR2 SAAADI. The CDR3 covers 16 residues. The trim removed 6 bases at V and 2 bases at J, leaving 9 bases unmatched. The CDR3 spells CASSSTGTGANTEAFF. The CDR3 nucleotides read TGCGCCAGCAGCAGTACCGGGACAGGGGCCAACACTGAAGCTTTCTTT.

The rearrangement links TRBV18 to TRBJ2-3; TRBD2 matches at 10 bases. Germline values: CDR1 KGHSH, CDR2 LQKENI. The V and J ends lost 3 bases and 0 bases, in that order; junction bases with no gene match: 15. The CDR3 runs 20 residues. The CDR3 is CASSPWASGRSPTSTDTQYF. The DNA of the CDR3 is TGTGCCAGCTCACCTTGGGCTAGCGGGAGAAGCCCTACCAGCACAGATACGCAGTATTTT.

The CDR3 nucleotides are TGTGCCAGCGCGCGGGACAGCGCTTACAATGAGCAGTTCTTC. Translated, it gives CASARDSAYNEQFF. The chain joins TRBV2 to TRBJ2-1, with a weak D call TRBD1 (7 bases). Trimming shortened V by 8 bases and J by 4 bases, and 15 bases separated the two germline ends. CDR3 length equals 14 residues. Germline values: CDR1 SNHLY, CDR2 FYNNEI.

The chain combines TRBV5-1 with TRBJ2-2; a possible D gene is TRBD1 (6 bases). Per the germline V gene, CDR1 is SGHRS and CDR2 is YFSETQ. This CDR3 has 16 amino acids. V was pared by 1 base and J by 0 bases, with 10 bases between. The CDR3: CASSLQGTTNTGELFF. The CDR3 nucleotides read TGCGCCAGCAGCTTGCAAGGGACAACGAACACCGGGGAGCTGTTTTTT.

The CDR3 DNA reads TGTGCCAGCAAAAGAGTCGGTCCCGGGGGACGAGAGACCCAGTACTTC. This sequence encodes CASKRVGPGGRETQYF. The chain recombines TRBV7-8 with TRBJ2-5; D may be TRBD2 (6 bases). The V gene's germline CDR1 is SGHVS and CDR2 FQNEAQ. The CDR3 is 16 amino acids. V was pared by 7 bases and J by 4 bases, with 22 bases between. The whole variable domain, remainder taken from reference TRBV7-8 and TRBJ2-5, is GAGVSQSPRYKVAKRGQDVALRCDPISGHVSLFWYQQALGQGPEFLTYFQNEAQLDKSGLPSDRFFAERPEGSVSTLKIQRTQQEDSAVYLCASKRVGPGGRETQYFGPGTRLLVL.

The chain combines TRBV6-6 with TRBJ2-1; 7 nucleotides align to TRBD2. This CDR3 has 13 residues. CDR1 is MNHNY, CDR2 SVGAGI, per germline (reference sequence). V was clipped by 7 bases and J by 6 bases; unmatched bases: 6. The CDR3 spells CASTPGGVNEQFF. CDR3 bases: TGTGCCAGCACTCCGGGAGGTGTCAATGAGCAGTTCTTC.

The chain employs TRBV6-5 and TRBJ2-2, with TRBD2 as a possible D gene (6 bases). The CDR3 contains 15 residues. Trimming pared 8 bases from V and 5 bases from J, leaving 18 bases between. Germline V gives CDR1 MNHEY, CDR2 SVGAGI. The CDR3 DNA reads TGTGCCAGCGCCCACGGGGAGGTGAGGACCGGGGAGCTGTTTTTT. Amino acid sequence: CASAHGEVRTGELFF.

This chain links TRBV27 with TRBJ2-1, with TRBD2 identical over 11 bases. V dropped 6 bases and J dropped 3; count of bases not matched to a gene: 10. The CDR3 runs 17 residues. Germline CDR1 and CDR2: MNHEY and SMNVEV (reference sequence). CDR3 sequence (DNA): TGTGCCAGCAGCCGCTCCCAGACTAGCGGGGACTACAATGAGCAGTTCTTC. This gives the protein CASSRSQTSGDYNEQFF.

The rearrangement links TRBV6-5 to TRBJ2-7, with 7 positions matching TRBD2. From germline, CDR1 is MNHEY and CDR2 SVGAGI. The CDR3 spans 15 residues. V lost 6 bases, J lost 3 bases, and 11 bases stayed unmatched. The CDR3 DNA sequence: TGTGCCAGCAGCTTCGAATCTAGCGGTGGCTACGAGCAGTACTTC. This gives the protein CASSFESSGGYEQYF.

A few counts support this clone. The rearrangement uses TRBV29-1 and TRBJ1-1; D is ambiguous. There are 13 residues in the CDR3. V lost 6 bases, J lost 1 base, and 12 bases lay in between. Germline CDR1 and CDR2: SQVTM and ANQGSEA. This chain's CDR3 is CSVRRQENTEAFF. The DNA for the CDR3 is TGCAGCGTCCGAAGGCAGGAGAACACTGAAGCTTTCTTT.

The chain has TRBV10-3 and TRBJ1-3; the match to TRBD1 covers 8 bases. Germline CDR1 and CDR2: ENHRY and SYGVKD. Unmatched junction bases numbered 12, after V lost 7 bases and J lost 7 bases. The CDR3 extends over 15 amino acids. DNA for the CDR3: TGTGCCATCACCCCCGGACAGGGTCAATGGAACACCATATATTTT. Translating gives CAITPGQGQWNTIYF.